This T cell receptor beta chain was captured in a study of blood T cells in healthy people across ages. Turning to the study itself: In model experiments, template switching was able to capture about one barcoded beta molecule for every two T cells that were present. Study-level findings and limits: In long-lived donors, naive CD4+ cell counts and diversity exceeded those of aged donors. It was not known whether donors were CMV positive (a possible confounder of expanded clonotype changes). TCR beta diversity tracked closely with naive T cell percentage.

The CDR3 has 13 amino acids. The V gene end was trimmed by 6 bases and the J gene end by 5 bases; junction bases not matched to a gene: 6. A second PCR of about 6 to 12 cycles used a sample-barcoded 5' primer and a J-beta primer mix. MiXCR, run by TCRdb on the 5' RACE reads, gives a single entry per CDR3 protein. The table includes 1.5 million to 2 million distinct CDR3 sequences, under 30% detected once. The table lists this clonotype with many counts. Its specificity is unknown. The sequence was obtained from a woman aged 25 to 39 in good health. The sample taken for sequencing was blood. The chain carries TRBV12-3 or TRBV12-4 and TRBJ2-5; TRBD1 matches 7 bases. The CDR3 nucleotides read TGTGCCAGCAGCACATTCAGGGGGGAGACCCAGTACTTC. As protein: CASSTFRGETQYF.